This TCR beta chain appears in the sequencing data of a study of T cell repertoires in cytomegalovirus infection (dated by TCRdb to the late 2010s). Context from the whole study: Donor HLA type was relevant to the analysis, as public TCR beta signatures indicated carriage of CMV infection together with the matching HLA type. The paper as a whole reports these results and caveats: The ex vivo response was dominated by HLA-C-restricted CMV-specific TCR beta clonotypes, and the single most frequent clonotype in two of eight donors was supplied by these HLA-C-restricted clonotypes. In both this cohort and an independent 352-donor cohort, the cumulative frequency of public TCR beta family members distinguished carriers of CMV infection plus the relevant HLA type.

Reads for this sample came from an Illumina HiSeq 1500. TCRdb trimmed public reads at Q25 via fastp, called clones via MiXCR and kept in-frame beta chains. Identical CDR3 proteins give one entry, which carries the most common genes and DNA. This sample is represented by a few hundred thousand distinct CDR3 sequences; around 27% of them were singletons. Less than 15% of the sample rests with the top ten. Counted from cysteine to phenylalanine, this CDR3 has 15 amino acids. Only the CDR3 DNA stays, 45 bases, in frame from base 1. V is cut by 5 bases and J by 5 bases, and the space between the germline ends is 18 bases. From a lookup of the germline V gene, CDR1 and CDR2 are SGHNT and YENEEA. This clonotype occurred many times. What antigen it recognizes has not been identified. Base qualities are not recorded, but no much larger clone differs from it by a single base.

Sample: PBMCs. This clonotype was obtained from a human donor in good health (CMV status not recorded). Some clones in this sample may be carry-over from other donors' samples. Here the chain combines TRBV11-3 and TRBJ1-1, with the D gene call left open. The DNA sequence is TGTGCCAGCAGCCCCGCTGCGGGGAGGGAAACTGAAGCTTTCTTT. Its amino acids are CASSPAAGRETEAFF.